The T cell receptor (beta chain) under discussion was sequenced for a study of CD8 T cells in ankylosing spondylitis. Study-level results: Within matched ankylosing spondylitis synovial fluid, disease-linked clones were reportedly significantly enriched. Typical of ankylosing spondylitis blood, it appeared, was a TCR beta motif of under 10 highly homologous variants.

This clonotype was recorded at least ten times. The antigen remains undetermined. Libraries for TCR beta were made by quantitative 5'-RACE with molecular barcodes. TCRdb independently ran MiXCR on the 5' RACE reads; one entry per CDR3 protein. The sample has more than 600,000 distinct CDR3 sequences; 15% to 20% are singletons. Between the trimmed V and J ends, which lost 3 bases and 0 bases, there was a span of 12 bases. From germline, CDR1 is SGHRS and CDR2 YFSETQ. The CDR3 extends over 16 amino acids. The receptor comes from a male donor with ankylosing spondylitis. The material sequenced was blood, either unsorted or a sorted T cell fraction (not recorded which). The chain recombines TRBV5-1 with TRBJ1-4, with D possibly TRBD1 on 5 matching bases. The CDR3 DNA reads TGCGCCAGCAGCTCCACCTCAGGGACAACTAATGAAAAACTGTTTTTT. Its protein product is CASSSTSGTTNEKLFF.